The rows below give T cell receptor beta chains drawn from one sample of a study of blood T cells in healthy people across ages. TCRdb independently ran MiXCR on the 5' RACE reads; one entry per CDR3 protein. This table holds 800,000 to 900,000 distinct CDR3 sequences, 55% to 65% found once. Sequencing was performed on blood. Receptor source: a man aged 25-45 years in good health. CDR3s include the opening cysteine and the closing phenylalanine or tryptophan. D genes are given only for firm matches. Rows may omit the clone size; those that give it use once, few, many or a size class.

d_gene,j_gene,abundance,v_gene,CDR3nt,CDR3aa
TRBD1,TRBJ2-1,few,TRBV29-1,TGCAGCGTAACAGGGGTGAGGAATGAGCAGTTCTTC,CSVTGVRNEQFF
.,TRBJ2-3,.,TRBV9,TGTGCCAGCAGCGTCGTCAGGGGGGCCACAGATACGCAGTATTTT,CASSVVRGATDTQYF
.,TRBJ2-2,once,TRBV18,TGTGCCAGCTCACCATGGCAGGGGAACACCGGGGAGCTGTTTTTT,CASSPWQGNTGELFF
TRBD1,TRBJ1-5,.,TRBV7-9,TGTGCCGGCAGCTCACAAAATGACAGGGTTCAGCCCCAGCATTTT,CAGSSQNDRVQPQHF
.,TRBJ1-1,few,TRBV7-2,TGTGCCAGCAGCTTAGCGGGGGAGGGCAGTGAAGCTTTCTTT,CASSLAGEGSEAFF
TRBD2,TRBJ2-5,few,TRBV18,TGTGCCAGCTCGTACACGACTAGCGGGGGCGGAGAGACCCAGTACTTC,CASSYTTSGGGETQYF
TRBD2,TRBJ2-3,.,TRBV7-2,TGTGCCAGGGGGGGGGTAGGGACAGATACGCAGTATTTT,CARGGVGTDTQYF
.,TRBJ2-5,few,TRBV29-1,TGCAGCGCGCAGGAAGAGACCCAGTACTTC,CSAQEETQYF
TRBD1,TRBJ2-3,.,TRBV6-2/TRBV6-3,TGTGCCAGCAGCCGACCCCCTGGACAGGGCACAGATACGCAGTATTTT,CASSRPPGQGTDTQYF
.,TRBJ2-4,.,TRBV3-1,TGTGCCAGCAGCCAAGAGGGGGCTGGAAAGCAGTACTTC,CASSQEGAGKQYF
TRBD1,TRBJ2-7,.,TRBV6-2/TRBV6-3,TGTGCCAGCGGCAGACAGGGTCGGAACGAGCAGTACTTC,CASGRQGRNEQYF
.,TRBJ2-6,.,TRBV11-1,TGTGCCAGCAAGCCGAGAGTCTCTGGGGCCAACGTCCTGACTTTC,CASKPRVSGANVLTF
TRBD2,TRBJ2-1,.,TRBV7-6,TGTGCCAGCAGCTTAGCTAGCGGGGGGGGTGAGCAGTTCTTC,CASSLASGGGEQFF
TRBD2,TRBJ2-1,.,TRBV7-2,TGTGCCAGCAGCCCGCCGGGACTAGCGGGGGGGCTCTCCTACAATGAGCAGTTCTTC,CASSPPGLAGGLSYNEQFF
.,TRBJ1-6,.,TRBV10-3,TGTGCCATCAGGGGATCGGACAATTCACCCCTCCACTTT,CAIRGSDNSPLHF
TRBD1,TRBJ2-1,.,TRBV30,TGTGCACGCTCCCAGGGGAGGGGACAGGGGGCATCCTACAATGAGCAGTTCTTC,CARSQGRGQGASYNEQFF
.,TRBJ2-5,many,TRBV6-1,TGTGCCAGCAATGAAAACGTAGGGGGGGGAAGCGAGACCCAGTACTTC,CASNENVGGGSETQYF
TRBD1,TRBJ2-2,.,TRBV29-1,TGCAGCGTTGCGGAGACAGGGTCTTTCACCGGGGAGCTGTTTTTT,CSVAETGSFTGELFF
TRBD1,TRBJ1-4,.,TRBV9,TGTGCCAGCAGCGTAGGGGGGACAGGTGAAAAACTGTTTTTT,CASSVGGTGEKLFF
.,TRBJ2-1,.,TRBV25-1,TGTGCCAGCAGTGAGCCCCTGGGGGGGCAGTACAATGAGCAGTTCTTC,CASSEPLGGQYNEQFF
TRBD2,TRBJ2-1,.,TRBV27,TGTGCCAGCAGTTTAGAATTAGCGGGGTTGGATGAGCAGTTCTTC,CASSLELAGLDEQFF
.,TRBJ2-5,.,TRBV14,TGTGCCAGCAGCCAAGCCCTGGGAAAAGAGACCCAGTACTTC,CASSQALGKETQYF
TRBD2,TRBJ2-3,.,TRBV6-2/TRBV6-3,TGTGCCAGCAGTTACCTCACTAGCGGGGGTCGATTATACACAGATACGCAGTATTTT,CASSYLTSGGRLYTDTQYF
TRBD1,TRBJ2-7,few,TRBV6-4,TGTGCCAGCAGCCTCCGGGACAGCCTGTACGAGCAGTACTTC,CASSLRDSLYEQYF
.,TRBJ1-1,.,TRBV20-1,TGCAGTGCTAGAGCGAGTGGGGAAGCTTTCTTT,CSARASGEAFF
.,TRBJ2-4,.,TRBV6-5,TGTGCCAGCAGCCCTAGTGTAGGACAGTTTGGTCACATTCAGTACTTC,CASSPSVGQFGHIQYF